The clone carrying this T cell receptor (beta chain) has a handful of counts. Its target is not known. Relapses following autologous stem cell transplantation were seen in all patients, with brentuximab vedotin exposure varying. The entry originates in a study of PD-1 blockade in classical Hodgkin lymphoma. Study-wide points: CD8+ TCR diversity did not rise significantly by C4D1, unlike CD4+. Possibly reflecting disease activity or prior therapy, repertoire differences have causes that remain undefined. Reports indicated that newly diagnosed patients had lower baseline TCR diversity than healthy donors did.

Only in-frame clones appear in the TCRdb table, and some are missing; sequencing was by immunoSEQ multiplex PCR. The data show around 40,000 clones, 78% seen once. The receptor was derived from a human donor with classical Hodgkin lymphoma. Source: peripheral blood mononuclear cells (PBMCs), taken at baseline.

The CDR3 DNA follows: TGCGCCAGCAGTGAGGTGGGGCAGGGTAATGAAAAACTGTTTTTT. It is translated as CASSEVGQGNEKLFF. The V gene is TRBV10-2, the J gene TRBJ1-4, with D possibly matching TRBD1 (5 bases). The CDR3 runs 15 residues. V was pared by 2 bases and J by 4 bases, with 11 bases between. Germline CDR1 reads WSHSY; CDR2 reads SAAADI.